This record looks at one TCR beta chain sequence and its context. Baseline was the first blood sampling point, followed by cycle 4 day 1 and cycle 7 day 1. The source of the sample is a study of OX40 agonist ivuxolimab in advanced cancers. TCRdb keeps only in-frame clones here, not all; method: immunoSEQ multiplex PCR. The sample has more than 60,000 clones, 85% to 95% seen once; the top ten hold roughly 20%. This sequence originates from an adult with an advanced solid tumor such as melanoma, head and neck, liver or kidney cancer. The sequencing here drew on CD4+ or CD8+ T cells sorted from blood, taken in a trial of the OX40 agonist ivuxolimab.

CDR3 residues: CASSQSKGALYTF. CDR3 bases: TGCGCCAGCAGTCAATCGAAGGGGGCCCTATACACCTTC. The V call is TRBV23-1, the J call TRBJ1-2; the match to TRBD1 covers 7 bases. TRBV23-1 is an ORF, with its function uncertain. This CDR3 comprises 13 residues. V lost 0 bases to trimming and J lost 11 bases; unmatched junction nucleotides: 6.